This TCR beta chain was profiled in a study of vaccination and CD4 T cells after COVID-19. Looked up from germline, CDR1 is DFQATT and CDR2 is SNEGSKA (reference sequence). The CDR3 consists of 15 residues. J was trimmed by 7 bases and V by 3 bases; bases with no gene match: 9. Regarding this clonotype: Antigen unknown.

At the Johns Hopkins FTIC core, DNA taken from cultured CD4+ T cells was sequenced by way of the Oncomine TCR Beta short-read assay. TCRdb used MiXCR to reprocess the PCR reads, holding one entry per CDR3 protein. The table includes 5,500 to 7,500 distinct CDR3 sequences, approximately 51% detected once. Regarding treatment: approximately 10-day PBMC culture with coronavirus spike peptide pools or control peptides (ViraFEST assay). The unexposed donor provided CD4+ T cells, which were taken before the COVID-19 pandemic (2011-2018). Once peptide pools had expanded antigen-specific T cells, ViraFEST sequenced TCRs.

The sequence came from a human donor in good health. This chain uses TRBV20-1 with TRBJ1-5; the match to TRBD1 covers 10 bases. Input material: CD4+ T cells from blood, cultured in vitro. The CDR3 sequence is CSASRFRDRGQPQHF. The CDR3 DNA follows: TGCAGTGCTAGTCGGTTCCGGGACAGGGGACAGCCCCAGCATTTT.